This T cell receptor beta chain stems from a study of T cell changes during pregnancy in multiple sclerosis. Profiling relied on immunoSEQ multiplex PCR, and the TCRdb table lists in-frame clones only, not all of them. The data show 20,000 to 25,000 clones, around nine tenths seen once. The J segment lost 6 bases and the V segment lost 1 base, leaving 9 bases of the junction unmatched. CDR1 is KGHSH, CDR2 LQKENI, per germline. The CDR3 spans 16 residues. This specimen was CD8+ T cells from peripheral blood mononuclear cells, taken in the first trimester of pregnancy. This clonotype was obtained from a female donor in good health, enrolled as a control in a pregnancy study. The genes are TRBV18 and TRBJ2-7; 10 bases align to TRBD2. The CDR3 DNA sequence: TGTGCCAGCTCACCACAGGGTTCTAGCGGGAGATCCGAGCAGTACTTC. Amino acids: CASSPQGSSGRSEQYF.